The 7 T cell receptor beta chains reported below all come from one sample, sequenced in a study of blood T cell repertoires in COVID-19. Sequencing was performed with immunoSEQ multiplex PCR; in TCRdb, only in-frame clones are kept and a portion is missing. The repertoire consists of around 200,000 clones, with approximately 78% occurring once and the leading ten covering roughly 2.8%. Specimen: peripheral blood. Receptors were obtained from a woman older than 75 with active or convalescent COVID-19.

On this clone itself: Other nucleotide sequences from this sample produce the same CDR3. The J gene is TRBJ2-2, the V gene TRBV6-5, with 8 bases identical to TRBD1. With 6 bases clipped from V and 4 bases from J, the junction kept 7 bases outside the gene matches. CDR3 length: 15 residues. Per germline, CDR1 MNHEY and CDR2 SVGAGI. The CDR3: CASSPDRGSTGELFF. CDR3 DNA: TGTGCCAGCAGCCCCGACAGGGGTAGCACCGGGGAGCTGTTTTTT.

This clone occurred a few times. J is TRBJ1-1 and V is TRBV30, with TRBD1 identical over 7 bases. Germline lookup yields CDR1 GTSNPN and CDR2 SVGIG (reference sequence). CDR3 length: 13 amino acids. The ends lost 0 bases at V and 7 bases at J; junction bases unmatched: 5. CDR3 sequence: CAWSVGRGIEAFF. The CDR3 nucleotides read TGTGCCTGGAGTGTAGGCAGGGGGATTGAAGCTTTCTTT.

The chain has TRBV9 and TRBJ1-2; 8 positions match TRBD1. Germline CDR1 is SGDLS and CDR2 is YYNGEE. The trim removed 7 bases at V and 0 bases at J, leaving 8 bases unmatched. There are 15 residues in the CDR3. CDR3 amino acids: CASSTGATANYGYTF. CDR3 coding DNA: TGTGCCAGCTCGACAGGGGCAACGGCTAACTATGGCTACACCTTC.

The rearrangement links TRBV6-1 to TRBJ1-3; a possible D gene is TRBD1 (5 bases). The CDR3 contains 17 residues. With 0 bases removed from V and 2 bases from J, the gap between germline ends came to 14 bases. Looked up from germline, CDR1 is MNHNS and CDR2 is SASEGT. Here the CDR3 DNA reads TGTGCCAGCAGTGAAGCTCTTCCCCTGGGGCCTGGAAACACCATATATTTT. It translates to CASSEALPLGPGNTIYF.

With regard to this clone: The same CDR3 can be traced to other DNA sequences in this sample. This CDR3 reads CAISGGQLNTEAFF. CDR3 nucleotide sequence: TGTGCCATCAGTGGGGGACAGTTGAACACTGAAGCTTTCTTT. The J gene is TRBJ1-1, the V gene TRBV10-3; 7 bases match TRBD1. Germline CDR1 ENHRY, CDR2 SYGVKD. This CDR3 is 14 amino acids long. V was pared by 4 bases and J by 0 bases, with 2 bases of the junction left unmatched.

This clone was seen just once. The chain has TRBV28 and TRBJ1-4, with D perhaps matching TRBD1 (6 bases). CDR3 length: 15 residues. The germline V gene encodes CDR1 MDHEN and CDR2 SYDVKM. Trimming took off 5 bases at V and 0 bases at J, with 10 bases between the two ends. As DNA, the CDR3 is TGTGCCAGCAGTCGGTGGACAGCAACTAATGAAAAACTGTTTTTT. Translating it yields CASSRWTATNEKLFF.

This clone was counted a few times. The rearrangement joins TRBV3-1 (or the pseudogene TRBV3-2) to TRBJ1-1; 9 bases match TRBD1. CDR1 is LGHDT and CDR2 is YNNKEL in the germline V gene (reference sequence). This CDR3 is built from 14 residues. With V trimmed by 5 bases and J by 10 bases, 11 bases remained unmatched. Here the CDR3 reads CASSANPQGARAFF. The CDR3 nucleotides read TGTGCCAGCAGCGCGAACCCACAGGGGGCAAGAGCTTTCTTT.